Presented here are 20 T cell receptor beta chains from one specimen sequenced in a study of cytomegalovirus exposure and HLA in healthy donors. 13 Jbeta primers and 60 Vbeta primers were used for the PCR. The table came from immunoSEQ multiplex PCR; TCRdb's copy has only in-frame clones and leaves some out. This table holds some 130,000 clones, around 78% found once. The specimen was PBMCs. The receptors were sampled from a woman between 45 and 65 years old in good health and CMV-seronegative.

V usage is TRBV2 and J usage is TRBJ2-2; the D gene is possibly TRBD2 (6 bases). Germline assignment: CDR1 SNHLY and CDR2 FYNNEI. This CDR3 region has 18 residues. V lost 2 bases, J lost 0 bases, and 16 bases lay in between. The CDR3 DNA reads as TGTGCCAGCAGTGAACTATCCCTAGCGTCCGCGAACACCGGGGAGCTGTTTTTT. Protein product: CASSELSLASANTGELFF.

The chain is built from TRBV7-3 and TRBJ2-2; TRBD1 aligns across 9 bases. CDR1 is SGHTA, CDR2 FQGTGA, per germline. V lost 5 bases to trimming and J lost 4 bases; unmatched junction nucleotides: 5. The CDR3 totals 15 residues. The CDR3 DNA follows: TGTGCCAGCAGCGACCCGACAGGGGGCACCGGGGAGCTGTTTTTT. Its translation: CASSDPTGGTGELFF.

The J gene is TRBJ1-1, the V gene TRBV19, with 7 positions matching TRBD1. This CDR3 has 14 residues. Losses at the gene ends were 6 bases for V and 4 bases for J; bases not matched to a gene: 8. The germline CDR1 and CDR2 sequences are LNHDA and SQIVND (reference sequence). CDR3 in DNA: TGTGCCAGTAGACGACAGGGAAGCGGCACTGAAGCTTTCTTT. Translating gives CASRRQGSGTEAFF.

The chain has TRBV7-2 and TRBJ2-3, with D unclear. Germline lookup yields CDR1 SGHTA and CDR2 FQGNSA. The CDR3 contains 13 residues. Trimming removed 1 base at V and 4 bases at J, with 6 bases between. The CDR3 DNA is TGTGCCAGCAGCTTAGATCCCTCAGATACGCAGTATTTT. Amino acids: CASSLDPSDTQYF.

This clone was seen just once. The chain combines TRBV27 with TRBJ2-1; 12 bases align to TRBD2. The CDR3 has 15 residues. V was pared by 1 base and J by 7 bases, with 2 bases of the junction left unmatched. Germline CDR1 and CDR2: MNHEY and SMNVEV (reference sequence). CDR3 DNA: TGTGCCAGCAGTTTATTTACTAGCGGGAGGAATGAGCAGTTCTTC. As protein: CASSLFTSGRNEQFF.

This clone was observed a few times. This sequence joins TRBV28 and TRBJ2-5; D is perhaps TRBD1 (5 bases). The J call may be mistaken, given a closer DNA end match to TRBJ2-7. CDR1 MDHEN and CDR2 SYDVKM come from the germline V gene. The CDR3 contains 13 residues. CDR3 DNA sequence: TGTGCCAGCGAAACCACAGGAACCTACGAGCAGTACTTC. Translation: CASETTGTYEQYF.

The chain has TRBV5-1 and TRBJ1-1; TRBD1 matches 7 bases. Looked up from germline, CDR1 is SGHRS and CDR2 is YFSETQ. Trimming cost V 0 bases and J 1 base; bases outside gene matches: 3. This CDR3 contains 15 residues. The CDR3 DNA is TGCGCCAGCAGCTTGGAACCAGGGGGGAACACTGAAGCTTTCTTT. Amino acid sequence: CASSLEPGGNTEAFF. Drawing the rest from reference TRBV5-1 and TRBJ1-1, the complete variable domain is KAGVTQTPRYLIKTRGQQVTLSCSPISGHRSVSWYQQTPGQGLQFLFEYFSETQRNKGNFPGRFSGRQFSNSRSEMNVSTLELGDSALYLCASSLEPGGNTEAFFGQGTRLTVV.

V and J are TRBV28 and TRBJ2-5; TRBD2 aligns across 9 bases. Germline CDR1 is MDHEN and CDR2 is SYDVKM. J gave up 5 bases and V 4 bases, and 5 bases lay outside the gene matches. The CDR3 length is 14 residues. CDR3 nucleotide sequence: TGTGCCAGCAGTTCGAGCGGGAGGTGGGAGACCCAGTACTTC. It is translated as CASSSSGRWETQYF.

This clone was observed once. J is TRBJ2-7 and V is TRBV27; TRBD1 agrees at 12 bases. CDR1 is MNHEY, CDR2 SMNVEV, per germline (reference sequence). Trimming cost V 5 bases and J 6 bases; bases outside gene matches: 5. The CDR3 is made up of 14 amino acids. DNA for the CDR3: TGTGCCAGCAGTCCCGGGACAGGGGGCGGCGAGCAGTACTTC. The encoded protein is CASSPGTGGGEQYF.

The chain carries TRBV28 and TRBJ1-1; 7 bases map to TRBD1. The CDR3 totals 14 residues. V was pared by 3 bases and J by 3 bases, with 4 bases of the junction left unmatched. The germline V gene encodes CDR1 MDHEN and CDR2 SYDVKM. The CDR3 here is CASSFLDRYTEAFF. The DNA of the CDR3 is TGTGCCAGCAGTTTTCTGGACAGGTACACTGAAGCTTTCTTT.

This clone was recorded a few times. Here the CDR3 reads CASSLLEGGETQYF. The CDR3 DNA reads TGTGCCAGCAGCTTGTTGGAGGGCGGGGAGACCCAGTACTTC. V is TRBV5-6 and J is TRBJ2-5, with D possibly being TRBD2 (6 bases). V was cut by 1 base and J by 5 bases, with 12 bases left in between. Looked up from germline, CDR1 is SGHDT and CDR2 is YYEEEE. CDR3 length equals 14 residues.

This chain connects TRBV4-1 to TRBJ2-5; 8 bases match TRBD1. The DNA end is a closer match to TRBJ2-7, so the J assignment may be wrong. This CDR3 comprises 17 residues. Per the germline V gene, CDR1 is MGHRA and CDR2 is YSYEKL. The CDR3: CASSQTDRARTPYEQYF. The CDR3 region has the DNA TGCGCCAGCAGCCAGACGGACAGGGCAAGAACCCCCTACGAGCAGTACTTC.

The rearrangement uses TRBV7-6 and TRBJ2-5; 13 bases map to TRBD2. Germline V CDR1 and CDR2: SGHVS, FNYEAQ. This CDR3 contains 16 residues. The V segment lost 3 bases and the J segment 3 bases; nucleotides outside the gene matches: 4. The CDR3 nucleotides are TGTGCCAGCAGCTTCGGAGGACTAGCGGGAGAAGAGACCCAGTACTTC. It specifies CASSFGGLAGEETQYF. The complete variable domain, with remaining parts taken from reference TRBV7-6 and TRBJ2-5, reads GAGVSQSPRYKVTKRGQDVALRCDPISGHVSLYWYRQALGQGPEFLTYFNYEAQQDKSGLPNDRFSAERPEGSISTLTIQRTEQRDSAMYRCASSFGGLAGEETQYFGPGTRLLVL.

V is TRBV30 and J is TRBJ2-3, with D perhaps TRBD2 (6 bases). This CDR3 region has 13 residues. V was shortened by 5 bases and J by 5 bases, with 14 bases between the two germline ends. From germline, CDR1 is GTSNPN and CDR2 SVGIG (reference sequence). The CDR3 nucleotides read TGTGCCTGGGCCCGGGGGAGCGGAGATACGCAGTATTTT. Translating gives CAWARGSGDTQYF.

V is TRBV5-1 and J is TRBJ1-3; 7 positions match TRBD1. The CDR3 sequence is 14 residues long. Per germline, CDR1 SGHRS and CDR2 YFSETQ. Trimming cost V 4 bases and J 7 bases; bases outside gene matches: 8. In nucleotides, the CDR3 is TGCGCCAGCAGCCTAGAATTGGGACAGAACACCATATATTTT. Its protein product is CASSLELGQNTIYF.

This chain links TRBV25-1 with TRBJ2-1, with 11 nucleotides matching TRBD2. The CDR3 is 15 amino acids. Unmatched junction bases numbered 6, after V lost 1 base and J lost 10 bases. The germline V gene encodes CDR1 MGHDK and CDR2 SYGVNS. CDR3 DNA sequence: TGTGCCAGCAGTGAATCCGGAGGGACTAGCGGCGAGCAGTTCTTC. Protein sequence: CASSESGGTSGEQFF.

This rearrangement joins TRBV7-2 to TRBJ2-1, with 12 positions matching TRBD2. The CDR3 consists of 15 residues. CDR1 SGHTA and CDR2 FQGNSA come from the germline V gene. J lost 8 bases, V lost 6 bases, and 8 bases had no gene match. CDR3 loop: CASRPGLAGLDEQFF. CDR3 in DNA: TGTGCCAGCAGACCCGGACTAGCGGGACTGGATGAGCAGTTCTTC.

The count of this clone is one. V and J are TRBV5-6 and TRBJ2-3, with 11 bases identical to TRBD2. The germline gives CDR1 SGHDT, CDR2 YYEEEE. The CDR3 runs 16 residues. Losses at the gene ends were 5 bases for V and 0 bases for J; bases not matched to a gene: 5. CDR3 in DNA: TGTGCCAGCAGTTTTACTAGCGGGGGTAGCACAGATACGCAGTATTTT. As protein: CASSFTSGGSTDTQYF.

The chain employs TRBV7-8 and TRBJ1-4, with a tentative D call TRBD1 (5 bases). The CDR3 consists of 16 residues. Trimming took off 5 bases at V and 4 bases at J, with 17 bases between the two ends. Germline loops: CDR1 SGHVS, CDR2 FQNEAQ. The CDR3 DNA reads as TGTGCCAGCAGCCCTTGGCGGACACGGAATAATGAAAAACTGTTTTTT. Protein: CASSPWRTRNNEKLFF.

This chain joins TRBV6-5 and TRBJ1-2, with 7 bases fitting TRBD1. Trimming cost V 6 bases and J 3 bases; bases outside gene matches: 10. Germline-derived CDR1 and CDR2 are MNHEY and SVGAGI. This CDR3 comprises 15 residues. The CDR3 protein is CASSRGQAHDYGYTF. The CDR3 DNA sequence: TGTGCCAGCAGCCGTGGACAGGCCCACGACTATGGCTACACCTTC.